These 29 T cell receptor beta chains originate from one sample sequenced in a study of cytomegalovirus exposure and HLA in healthy donors. The PCR was carried out with 60 Vbeta primers and 13 Jbeta primers. The method was immunoSEQ multiplex PCR; TCRdb's version includes in-frame clones alone and lacks a portion of them. The sample has roughly 150,000 clones, 70% to 80% seen once. Input material: PBMCs. These receptors were collected from a man aged 25 to 40 in good health and CMV-seronegative.

V gene TRBV10-2 combines with J gene TRBJ2-1; TRBD1 is a possible D gene (6 bases). The CDR3 extends over 13 amino acids. Germline V lookup: CDR1 WSHSY, CDR2 SAAADI. V was clipped by 10 bases and J by 2 bases, with 12 bases between them. CDR3 loop: CAIRQVTYNEQFF. CDR3 bases: TGCGCCATCAGACAGGTAACCTACAATGAGCAGTTCTTC.

The rearrangement links TRBV4-1 to TRBJ1-2, with 9 bases matching TRBD1. CDR1 and CDR2 from the germline V gene are MGHRA and YSYEKL. The CDR3 has 16 residues. The junction had 10 bases not matched to a gene; V was cut back by 3 bases and J by 5 bases. Written as DNA, the CDR3 is TGCGCCAGCAGCCAGCCCCGGGACAGGGCCCCTTATGGCTACACCTTC. Amino acids: CASSQPRDRAPYGYTF.

V gene TRBV5-4 combines with J gene TRBJ2-1, with TRBD2 as a possible D gene (6 bases). Deletions cut 4 bases from V and 9 bases from J, with 17 bases between. The length of the CDR3 is 14 residues. The V gene's germline CDR1 is SGHNT and CDR2 YYREEE (reference sequence). Here the CDR3 DNA reads TGTGCCAGCAGCAAAGCGGGCGCGGTTTCTGAGCAGTTCTTC. Encoded protein: CASSKAGAVSEQFF.

This clone was counted only a few times. V gene TRBV21-1 combines with J gene TRBJ1-1; the D call TRBD1 from the table was never checked on the DNA. TRBV21-1 is listed as a pseudogene. This CDR3 has 14 residues. CDR3 protein: CASSKTGSNTEAFF. The CDR3 bases are TGTGCCAGCAGCAAAACAGGGTCAAACACTGAAGCTTTCTTT.

The chain combines TRBV5-1 with TRBJ2-2; 11 bases align to TRBD1. V lost 3 bases, J lost 4 bases, and 14 bases stayed unmatched. Germline V CDR1 and CDR2: SGHRS, YFSETQ. The length of the CDR3 is 19 residues. The CDR3 protein is CASSSRTDRGPRGTGELFF. In DNA form, the CDR3 reads TGCGCCAGCAGCTCCAGGACGGACAGGGGGCCTCGGGGCACCGGGGAGCTGTTTTTT.

The V call is TRBV13, the J call TRBJ2-3, with D perhaps matching TRBD2 (6 bases). This CDR3 is built from 17 residues. Trimming pared 5 bases from V and 2 bases from J, leaving 20 bases between. The V gene's germline CDR1 is PRHDT and CDR2 FYEKMQ (reference sequence). The CDR3, as DNA: TGTGCCAGCAGCGTACCCGGCGGGGAGAATTCCACAGATACGCAGTATTTT. Translated, it gives CASSVPGGENSTDTQYF.

The chain combines TRBV11-3 with TRBJ2-7; D may be TRBD1 (7 bases). The CDR3 is made up of 15 amino acids. Germline V gives CDR1 SGHNT, CDR2 YENEEA. Trimming removed 1 base from V and 3 bases from J, with 13 bases in between. The CDR3 sequence is CASSLGSGDSYEQYF. The CDR3 bases are TGTGCCAGCAGCTTAGGATCGGGGGACAGCTACGAGCAGTACTTC.

This clone was seen once. The J gene is TRBJ1-4, the V gene TRBV27; maybe TRBD1 (6 bases). V lost 5 bases and J 2 bases, leaving 27 bases between the germline ends. Germline-derived CDR1 and CDR2 are MNHEY and SMNVEV (reference sequence). The CDR3 has 20 amino acids. The CDR3 DNA reads as TGTGCCAGCAGTGCCGATCTTGGACAGAACTCACTCCCGACTAATGAAAAACTGTTTTTT. Protein: CASSADLGQNSLPTNEKLFF.

The chain joins TRBV6-5 to TRBJ1-3; 8 nucleotides match TRBD1. From germline, CDR1 is MNHEY and CDR2 SVGAGI. The V gene end was trimmed by 6 bases and the J gene end by 9 bases; junction bases not matched to a gene: 10. There are 14 residues in the CDR3. The CDR3 spells CASSNRGAGGTIYF. DNA for the CDR3: TGTGCCAGCAGCAACAGGGGGGCAGGAGGCACCATATATTTT.

V is TRBV18 and J is TRBJ2-7; maybe TRBD2 (6 bases). Trimming cost V 1 base and J 4 bases, with 20 bases left between them. The CDR3 totals 17 residues. The germline V gene has CDR1 KGHSH and CDR2 LQKENI. CDR3 residues: CASSPLMATGARYEQYF. Here the CDR3 DNA reads TGTGCCAGCTCACCACTCATGGCTACGGGAGCTCGGTACGAGCAGTACTTC. Based on the CDR3 plus reference TRBV18 and TRBJ2-7, the full variable domain is NAGVMQNPRHLVRRRGQEARLRCSPMKGHSHVYWYRQLPEEGLKFMVYLQKENIIDESGMPKERFSAEFPKEGPSILRIQQVVRGDSAAYFCASSPLMATGARYEQYFGPGTRLTVT.

J is TRBJ2-3 and V is TRBV13, with 7 positions matching TRBD1. Germline V lookup: CDR1 PRHDT, CDR2 FYEKMQ (reference sequence). V trimming: 4 bases; J trimming: 0 bases; junction bases outside the gene matches: 4. This CDR3 has 15 residues. CDR3 sequence: CASSWGQLSTDTQYF. The CDR3, as DNA: TGTGCCAGCAGCTGGGGACAGCTGAGCACAGATACGCAGTATTTT.

V gene TRBV7-9 combines with J gene TRBJ2-6; 7 bases agree with TRBD1. The germline V gene encodes CDR1 SEHNR and CDR2 FQNEAQ (reference sequence). The junction had 3 bases not matched to a gene; V was cut back by 6 bases and J by 1 base. The CDR3 has 15 residues. CDR3 sequence: CASRSRGSGANVLTF. The CDR3 bases are TGTGCCAGCAGATCCAGGGGGTCTGGGGCCAACGTCCTGACTTTC.

This chain links TRBV4-1 with TRBJ2-2, with TRBD1 identical over 10 bases. The J segment lost 3 bases and the V segment lost 2 bases, leaving 15 bases of the junction unmatched. CDR1 and CDR2 (germline): MGHRA, YSYEKL. This CDR3 is 20 amino acids long. The CDR3, as DNA: TGCGCCAGCAGCCAACGTCGGTTGTGGGGACAGGGGAGGGACACCGGGGAGCTGTTTTTT. As protein: CASSQRRLWGQGRDTGELFF.

This chain connects TRBV2 to TRBJ1-6; tentatively, D is TRBD1 (6 bases). The V gene's germline CDR1 is SNHLY and CDR2 FYNNEI. V was clipped by 8 bases and J by 4 bases, with 15 bases between them. The CDR3 has 15 residues. CDR3 loop: CASRDTDSYNSPLHF. The CDR3 DNA sequence: TGTGCCAGCCGGGACACAGACTCTTATAATTCACCCCTCCACTTT.

This clone was observed a single time. This rearrangement joins TRBV9 to TRBJ1-2; 7 bases are a match to TRBD1. V lost 4 bases, J lost 0 bases, and 3 bases stayed unmatched. Germline V gene lookup returns CDR1 SGDLS and CDR2 YYNGEE. The CDR3 runs to 14 residues. CDR3 amino acids: CASSRDSTNYGYTF. The CDR3 bases are TGTGCCAGCAGCAGGGACAGCACTAACTATGGCTACACCTTC.

V is TRBV11-2 and J is TRBJ1-4, with TRBD1 as a possible D gene (5 bases). Trimming took 0 bases from V and 8 from J, leaving 10 bases between them. The germline CDR1 and CDR2 sequences are SGHAT and FQNNGV. The CDR3 contains 14 residues. The CDR3 protein is CASSLDGAPEKLFF. CDR3 coding DNA: TGTGCCAGCAGCTTAGATGGGGCACCGGAAAAACTGTTTTTT.

The V gene is TRBV7-6, the J gene TRBJ1-4; 9 nucleotides line up with TRBD1. CDR3 length: 16 residues. The germline CDR1 and CDR2 sequences are SGHVS and FNYEAQ. Trimming removed 5 bases from V and 2 bases from J; junction bases left unmatched: 6. Here the CDR3 DNA reads TGTGCCAGCAGCGCCACAGGGGGCGGCACTAATGAAAAACTGTTTTTT. Translating gives CASSATGGGTNEKLFF.

The chain joins TRBV7-2 to TRBJ1-2, with TRBD1 as a possible D gene (6 bases). The CDR3 is 13 amino acids. Germline CDR1 SGHTA, CDR2 FQGNSA. Trimming took 1 base from V and 5 from J, leaving 8 bases between them. The CDR3: CASSLDRAYGYTF. The CDR3 region has the DNA TGTGCCAGCAGCTTAGACAGGGCGTATGGCTACACCTTC. Variable domain in full (rest from reference TRBV7-2 and TRBJ1-2): GAGVSQSPSNKVTEKGKDVELRCDPISGHTALYWYRQSLGQGLEFLIYFQGNSAPDKSGLPSDRFSAERTGGSVSTLTIQRTQQEDSAVYLCASSLDRAYGYTFGSGTRLTVV.

V usage is TRBV7-2 and J usage is TRBJ1-2; weak D call: TRBD1 (6 bases). Germline V gives CDR1 SGHTA, CDR2 FQGNSA. The CDR3 covers 17 residues. Trimming stripped 7 bases from V and 0 bases from J, with 21 bases between. The CDR3 bases are TGTGCCAGCACCCGGCCAGGGGCAGAGTTGGCTAACTATGGCTACACCTTC. Translating gives CASTRPGAELANYGYTF.

V is TRBV9 and J is TRBJ2-7; 15 bases are shared with TRBD2. The CDR3 runs to 17 residues. From germline, CDR1 is SGDLS and CDR2 YYNGEE. Trimming took 4 bases from V and 4 from J; bases not matched to a gene: 9. DNA for the CDR3: TGTGCCAGCAGCCCCCGAACCGGGACTAGCGGGAGGTACGAGCAGTACTTC. Its translation: CASSPRTGTSGRYEQYF.

In this sample, this clone turned up a few times. The chain is built from TRBV5-4 and TRBJ1-1; the D gene is possibly TRBD1 (6 bases). V was clipped by 4 bases and J by 0 bases, with 19 bases between them. The CDR3 is 17 amino acids. CDR1 SGHNT and CDR2 YYREEE come from the germline V gene (reference sequence). The CDR3 region has the DNA TGTGCCAGCAGCCTGAGACAGGCCCTACGAATGAACACTGAAGCTTTCTTT. This translates into CASSLRQALRMNTEAFF.

V usage is TRBV5-6 and J usage is TRBJ1-2; 7 positions match TRBD1. CDR1 is SGHDT, CDR2 YYEEEE, per germline. The J segment lost 1 base and the V segment lost 0 bases, leaving 3 bases of the junction unmatched. The CDR3 runs 15 residues. CDR3 loop: CASSLADRDNYGYTF. The CDR3 DNA sequence: TGTGCCAGCAGCTTGGCAGACAGGGATAACTATGGCTACACCTTC.

The rearrangement links TRBV6-5 to TRBJ1-3; TRBD1 might be the D (5 bases). Looked up from germline, CDR1 is MNHEY and CDR2 is SVGAGI. V lost 0 bases, J lost 4 bases, and 13 bases lay in between. This CDR3 has 16 amino acids. CDR3 sequence (DNA): TGTGCCAGCAGTTACTCGGGTGCAGGGTCCGGAAACACCATATATTTT. This encodes CASSYSGAGSGNTIYF.

This clone has just one count. V and J are TRBV19 and TRBJ2-3; 10 bases line up with TRBD1. The CDR3 sequence is 15 residues long. Losses at the gene ends were 6 bases for V and 3 bases for J; bases not matched to a gene: 6. Germline CDR1 reads LNHDA; CDR2 reads SQIVND (reference sequence). The CDR3, as DNA: TGTGCCAGTAGCCCCCGGGACAGGGGTACAGATACGCAGTATTTT. This encodes CASSPRDRGTDTQYF. The complete variable domain, with remaining parts taken from reference TRBV19 and TRBJ2-3, reads DGGITQSPKYLFRKEGQNVTLSCEQNLNHDAMYWYRQDPGQGLRLIYYSQIVNDFQKGDIAEGYSVSREKKESFPLTVTSAQKNPTAFYLCASSPRDRGTDTQYFGPGTRLTVL.

In DNA, the CDR3 is TGTGCCAGCTCAATTCGGAATGAAAAACTGTTTTTT. Protein: CASSIRNEKLFF. V usage is TRBV18 and J usage is TRBJ1-4; no reliable D call. Germline V gene data show CDR1 as KGHSH and CDR2 as LQKENI. The CDR3 is 12 amino acids. Trimming left V 5 bases short and J 5 bases short, with 6 bases between.

CDR3 sequence reads: CSVEDRQDYEQYF. As DNA, the CDR3 is TGCAGCGTTGAAGATCGCCAGGACTACGAGCAGTACTTC. The gene calls are TRBV29-1 and TRBJ2-7; no clear D. CDR3 length equals 13 residues. Looked up from germline, CDR1 is SQVTM and CDR2 is ANQGSEA. V was shortened by 0 bases and J by 3 bases, with 9 bases between the two germline ends.

V and J are TRBV30 and TRBJ1-2; a weak D match, TRBD1 (6 bases). The CDR3 has 13 residues. Per germline, CDR1 GTSNPN and CDR2 SVGIG (reference sequence). Trimming cost V 4 bases and J 6 bases, with 15 bases left between them. The CDR3, as DNA: TGTGCCTGGATGGGGACAAGCCCCAATGGCTACACCTTC. Its protein product is CAWMGTSPNGYTF.

J is TRBJ2-2 and V is TRBV5-1; TRBD1 might be the D (5 bases). Germline V gives CDR1 SGHRS, CDR2 YFSETQ. Trimming removed 4 bases at V and 3 bases at J, with 13 bases between. This CDR3 is 15 amino acids long. The CDR3 loop is CASSKDIRDTGELFF. CDR3 DNA: TGCGCCAGCAGCAAGGACATCCGGGACACCGGGGAGCTGTTTTTT.

The chain has TRBV5-1 and TRBJ1-2, with 7 bases identical to TRBD1. CDR3 length: 13 amino acids. The ends lost 4 bases at V and 9 bases at J; junction bases unmatched: 9. CDR1 is SGHRS, CDR2 YFSETQ, per germline. This CDR3 reads CASSEGTDPSYTF. The CDR3 bases are TGCGCCAGCAGCGAAGGGACAGATCCAAGCTACACCTTC.